A selection of T cell receptor beta chains follows, all from one sample in a study of sequential checkpoint blockade in melanoma. Sequencing used immunoSEQ multiplex PCR; TCRdb keeps in-frame clones, though not all of them. The sample carries some 6,100 clones, 55% to 60% recorded once. The material was CD8+ T cells sorted from blood (inferred from file names), obtained from a patient given nivolumab and ipilimumab in sequence. The source of these receptors is a human donor with melanoma. Each CDR3 is given with its conserved first and last residue. Clone size appears in some rows only: once, few, many, or a class for an expanded clone.

v_gene: TRBV7-2; abundance: few; CDR3aa: CASSRQYNEQFF
v_gene: TRBV6-5; abundance: NA; CDR3aa: CASSYSENNEQFF
v_gene: TRBV12-5; abundance: NA; CDR3aa: CASGLNGVRGYTF
v_gene: TRBV9; abundance: large; CDR3aa: CASSVDNEETQYF
v_gene: TRBV19; abundance: few; CDR3aa: CASSTGTGNQPQHF
v_gene: TRBV6-6; abundance: NA; CDR3aa: CASTQGTLRTYEQYF
v_gene: TRBV2; abundance: NA; CDR3aa: CASSGGDITDTQYF
v_gene: TRBV9; abundance: NA; CDR3aa: CASSPGQSSYEQYF
v_gene: TRBV7-2; abundance: NA; CDR3aa: CASSYATGGYTF
v_gene: TRBV9; abundance: NA; CDR3aa: CASSVGGGGTDTQYF
v_gene: TRBV14; abundance: NA; CDR3aa: CASSPRGNTGELFF
v_gene: TRBV2; abundance: few; CDR3aa: CASRRDSDRKGGGRETQYF
v_gene: TRBV27; abundance: NA; CDR3aa: CASSSIEGQETQYF
v_gene: TRBV14; abundance: medium-sized; CDR3aa: CASSGGTSISHEQFF
v_gene: TRBV13; abundance: medium-sized; CDR3aa: CASSWIAGGFYEQYF
v_gene: TRBV6-1; abundance: NA; CDR3aa: CASSESAGGNEQYF
v_gene: TRBV5-1; abundance: NA; CDR3aa: CASSKTSGEYEQYF
v_gene: TRBV6-1; abundance: NA; CDR3aa: CASSEATGAYNSPLHF
v_gene: TRBV19; abundance: NA; CDR3aa: CASTTIQGTDTQYF
v_gene: TRBV15; abundance: NA; CDR3aa: CATSSPGGLAGENEQFF
v_gene: TRBV19; abundance: NA; CDR3aa: CASTITDLTNNEQFF
v_gene: TRBV2; abundance: few; CDR3aa: CASSGIGTGYNEQFF
v_gene: TRBV19; abundance: NA; CDR3aa: CASSGYSGDGQPQHF